The source of this TCR beta chain is a study of cytomegalovirus exposure and HLA in healthy donors. PCR used 60 Vbeta primers and 13 Jbeta primers. Clones were sequenced by immunoSEQ multiplex PCR, and TCRdb holds only the in-frame ones, with some missing. The table has fewer than 300,000 clones, 80% seen once. This CDR3 is built from 15 residues. Trimming cost V 4 bases and J 5 bases; bases outside gene matches: 10. Per the germline V gene, CDR1 is ENHRY and CDR2 is SYGVKD. This TCR was sampled from a girl aged 2-10 years in good health and CMV-seronegative. This chain uses TRBV10-3 with TRBJ1-1; TRBD1 matches at 7 bases. Sample: PBMCs. The CDR3 here is CAISAVRAGGTEAFF. CDR3 bases: TGTGCCATCAGTGCAGTGAGGGCAGGGGGAACTGAAGCTTTCTTT.